Listed below are T cell receptor beta chains from one sample, sequenced in a study of blood T cell repertoires in COVID-19. Clones were sequenced by immunoSEQ multiplex PCR, and TCRdb holds only the in-frame ones, with some missing. The sample contains around 320,000 clones, roughly 87% of which appear only once. Sequencing was performed on peripheral blood. Receptor source: a man between 18 and 29 years old with active or convalescent COVID-19. Each CDR3 is given with its conserved first and last residue. The order of the fields is V gene, clone size, J gene, D gene, CDR3 DNA, CDR3 protein. A D gene is named only where the DNA matches it firmly. A row's size may be missing; if present it is once, few, many or a size class.

TRBV19	few	TRBJ1-5	NA	TGTGCCAGTAGTATAAAACAGGGACCTCAGCCCCAGCATTTT	CASSIKQGPQPQHF
TRBV14	NA	TRBJ2-7	TRBD1	TGTGCCAGTAGCCAGGACAGGGGGATCTACGAGCAGTACTTC	CASSQDRGIYEQYF
TRBV9	NA	TRBJ1-6	NA	TGTGCCAGCAGCGAAACAGGGCATAATTCACCCCTCCACTTT	CASSETGHNSPLHF
TRBV12-3/TRBV12-4	NA	TRBJ2-1	NA	TGTGCCAGCAGGAACCAGGGTTGGAATGAGCAGTTCTTC	CASRNQGWNEQFF
TRBV4-1	NA	TRBJ1-5	TRBD1	TGCGCCAGCAGCCCCCTGCCGGGACAGTCTGTTCAGCCCCAGCATTTT	CASSPLPGQSVQPQHF
TRBV19	NA	TRBJ1-2	TRBD1	TGTGCCAGTAGTCCAGCCCCCGGACAGGGGAAGGACTATGGCTACACCTTC	CASSPAPGQGKDYGYTF
TRBV9	few	TRBJ1-3	NA	TGTGCCAGCAGCCCCCCGGACTATTCGGGAAACACCATATATTTT	CASSPPDYSGNTIYF
TRBV11-2	NA	TRBJ2-7	NA	TGTGCCAGCAGTCTAGGCAGCTACGAGCAGTACTTC	CASSLGSYEQYF
TRBV3-1/TRBV3-2	NA	TRBJ1-6	NA	TGTGCCAGCAGCCAAGACGGGAATTCACCCCTCCACTTT	CASSQDGNSPLHF
TRBV27	NA	TRBJ2-5	NA	TGTGCCAGCAGTTTATTGGCGGCAGGGGCCCTACAAGAGACCCAGTACTTC	CASSLLAAGALQETQYF
TRBV9	NA	TRBJ1-5	TRBD1	TGTGCCAGCAGCGAAACAGGGGCCATTGGCAATCAGCCCCAGCATTTT	CASSETGAIGNQPQHF
TRBV5-1	once	TRBJ2-7	NA	TGCGCCAGCTCCCTTTTCCGGGACGAGCAGTACTTC	CASSLFRDEQYF
TRBV6-4	NA	TRBJ2-5	TRBD1	TGTGCCAGCAGCCACCGATCCCGGGACAGGGAATGGAAAGAGACCCAGTACTTC	CASSHRSRDREWKETQYF
TRBV5-6	NA	TRBJ2-5	TRBD2	TGTGCCAGCAGCGACCTAGCGGGGGTCAAAGAGACCCAGTACTTC	CASSDLAGVKETQYF
TRBV6-6	NA	TRBJ1-1	NA	TGTGCCAGCAGTTACTCGAGCCGATACACTGAAGCTTTCTTT	CASSYSSRYTEAFF
TRBV28	NA	TRBJ1-2	NA	TGTGCCAGCAGCCCAACCCGGGGATATGGCTACACCTTC	CASSPTRGYGYTF
TRBV11-2	NA	TRBJ1-2	NA	TGTGCCAGCAGCTTAAGAGCAGGGGCTAACTATGGCTACACCTTC	CASSLRAGANYGYTF
TRBV7-8	NA	TRBJ1-1	NA	TGTGCCAGCAGCTTAGAGCTGAACACTGAAGCTTTCTTT	CASSLELNTEAFF
TRBV6-2/TRBV6-3	NA	TRBJ1-2	TRBD1	TGTGCCAGCAGCTCCCCCGCAGGGGGCGGCTATGGCTACACCTTC	CASSSPAGGGYGYTF
TRBV15	NA	TRBJ2-2	NA	TGTGCCACCAGCAGAGATCCGCGGGGTGAAACCGGGGAGCTGTTTTTT	CATSRDPRGETGELFF
TRBV19	NA	TRBJ1-1	NA	TGTGCCAGTAATAAACGGTCGACTGAAGCTTTCTTT	CASNKRSTEAFF
TRBV12-3/TRBV12-4	NA	TRBJ2-7	NA	TGTGCCAGCAGGGGGCAGCTTTTCCACGAGCAGTACTTC	CASRGQLFHEQYF
TRBV27	NA	TRBJ2-1	NA	TGTGCCAGCAGTAGGTCTAGCCTATACAATGAGCAGTTCTTC	CASSRSSLYNEQFF
TRBV6-5	NA	TRBJ1-5	TRBD1	TGTGCCAGCAGGGCCGGGACAGGCAATCAGCCCCAGCATTTT	CASRAGTGNQPQHF
TRBV5-1	NA	TRBJ2-2	TRBD1	TGCGCCAGCAGCTTCACCAAGACAGGGGAAACCGGGGAGCTGTTTTTT	CASSFTKTGETGELFF
TRBV4-3	NA	TRBJ2-5	NA	TGCGCCAGCAGCCAAGGGGCGGGTGTAGAGACCCAGTACTTC	CASSQGAGVETQYF
TRBV5-1	NA	TRBJ1-4	TRBD1	TGCGCCAGCAGCTCTAGACAGGGGTTTAATGAAAAACTGTTTTTT	CASSSRQGFNEKLFF
TRBV7-8	NA	TRBJ1-5	NA	TGTGCCAGCAGCTTAGGTCCGGGGCAGCCCCAGCATTTT	CASSLGPGQPQHF
TRBV4-1	NA	TRBJ2-7	NA	TGCGCCAGCAGCCCAAGACGGCATCGGGACAACTCCTACGAGCAGTACTTC	CASSPRRHRDNSYEQYF
TRBV2	NA	TRBJ1-5	NA	TGTGCCAGCACAAGGGGTTTTAGCAATCAGCCCCAGCATTTT	CASTRGFSNQPQHF
TRBV4-2	NA	TRBJ2-7	NA	TGTGCCAGCAGCCAAGATACGCGGAAAAACTACGAGCAGTACTTC	CASSQDTRKNYEQYF
TRBV7-3	NA	TRBJ2-1	NA	TGTGCCAGCAGCTTAACTTACAGGGAACCTAGGAAGGTCGGCAATGAGCAGTTCTTC	CASSLTYREPRKVGNEQFF
TRBV29-1	few	TRBJ1-5	TRBD1	TGCAGCGCTGGACAGGGGGGGGAGCAGCCCCAGCATTTT	CSAGQGGEQPQHF